The 22 T cell receptor beta chains in this list originate from one sample, sequenced in a study of T cell changes during pregnancy in multiple sclerosis. Generated by immunoSEQ multiplex PCR, the TCRdb table keeps only in-frame clones and is missing some. The sample lists roughly 20,000 clones, approximately 90% occurring once. Specimen: CD4+ T cells from peripheral blood mononuclear cells, collected in the third trimester of pregnancy. Receptors originate from a female donor with multiple sclerosis, enrolled in a pregnancy study.

The V gene is TRBV4-3, the J gene TRBJ2-1; D ambiguous. Germline CDR1 is LGHNA and CDR2 is YSLEER. The CDR3 length is 15 residues. Trimming pared 4 bases from V and 0 bases from J, leaving 10 bases between. CDR3 in DNA: TGCGCCAGCAGCCTCGGTAGGAGCTCCTACAATGAGCAGTTCTTC. It encodes CASSLGRSSYNEQFF.

This clone was counted a single time. This chain links TRBV10-3 with TRBJ2-3; maybe TRBD2 (7 bases). Germline CDR1 ENHRY, CDR2 SYGVKD. Trimming took 6 bases from V and 0 from J, leaving 13 bases between them. CDR3 length: 15 residues. DNA for the CDR3: TGTGCCATCAGAAGGGGAGGGGGTAGCACAGATACGCAGTATTTT. Translated, it gives CAIRRGGGSTDTQYF.

CDR3 sequence: CASGFRFRSGDEQFF. CDR3 DNA sequence: TGTGCTAGTGGTTTTCGGTTTCGGTCGGGGGATGAGCAGTTCTTC. The gene calls are TRBV12-5 and TRBJ2-1, with a weak D call TRBD2 (6 bases). There are 15 residues in the CDR3. From germline, CDR1 is LGHNT and CDR2 FRNRAP. Trimming shortened V by 3 bases and J by 8 bases, and 17 bases separated the two germline ends. Combining the CDR3 with reference TRBV12-5 and TRBJ2-1 gives the whole variable domain DARVTQTPRHKVTEMGQEVTMRCQPILGHNTVFWYRQTMMQGLELLAYFRNRAPLDDSGMPKDRFSAEMPDATLATLKIQPSEPRDSAVYFCASGFRFRSGDEQFFGPGTRLTVL.

V gene TRBV19 combines with J gene TRBJ1-5; D remains unclear. Germline V gene sequence: CDR1 LNHDA, CDR2 SQIVND (reference sequence). This CDR3 is built from 13 residues. Trimming stripped 3 bases from V and 3 bases from J, with 6 bases between. DNA of the CDR3: TGTGCCAGTAGTATGGGCCCCAATCAGCCCCAGCATTTT. Translated, it gives CASSMGPNQPQHF.

The chain uses TRBV5-1 and TRBJ2-3; D is perhaps TRBD1 (6 bases). V gave up 0 bases and J gave up 1 base, with 12 bases separating them. Per the germline V gene, CDR1 is SGHRS and CDR2 is YFSETQ. The CDR3 has 16 amino acids. The CDR3 nucleotides read TGCGCCAGCAGCTTGGCACAGGGATTTGGCACAGATACGCAGTATTTT. This codes for CASSLAQGFGTDTQYF.

The chain employs TRBV23-1 and TRBJ2-7; D gene ambiguous. TRBV23-1 is assigned to the ORF class and has an uncertain function. V was trimmed by 0 bases and J by 3 bases, leaving 15 bases between them. This CDR3 comprises 16 residues. This chain's CDR3 is CASSQSPGFHLYEQYF. In nucleotides, the CDR3 is TGCGCCAGCAGTCAATCCCCCGGGTTTCACCTCTACGAGCAGTACTTC.

The rearrangement uses TRBV5-1 and TRBJ2-5; TRBD1 aligns across 9 bases. The CDR3 sequence is 13 residues long. CDR1 is SGHRS and CDR2 is YFSETQ in the germline V gene. V shed 4 bases, J shed 5 bases, and the junction held 3 bases outside the gene matches. CDR3 bases: TGCGCCAGCAGCCTGACAGGGGGTGAGACCCAGTACTTC. This gives the protein CASSLTGGETQYF.

V is TRBV5-5 and J is TRBJ1-3; D is undetermined. The V gene's germline CDR1 is SGHKS and CDR2 YYEKEE (reference sequence). The CDR3 sequence is 18 residues long. V lost 3 bases to trimming and J lost 0 bases, with 19 bases between them. The CDR3, as DNA: TGTGCCAGCAGCTACTACCGCGGGCAGGAGAGCTCTGGAAACACCATATATTTT. The encoded protein is CASSYYRGQESSGNTIYF.

This sequence joins TRBV27 and TRBJ1-1; perhaps TRBD1 as D (5 bases). The CDR3 has 13 amino acids. Deletions cut 5 bases from V and 9 bases from J, with 16 bases between. In germline, CDR1 is MNHEY, CDR2 SMNVEV (reference sequence). The CDR3 nucleotides read TGTGCCAGCAGTCCCCGGGACTTCCGGAAAGCTTTCTTT. Protein: CASSPRDFRKAFF.

This chain joins TRBV6-1 and TRBJ1-5; 8 bases map to TRBD1. The V gene's germline CDR1 is MNHNS and CDR2 SASEGT. J lost 4 bases, V lost 0 bases, and 2 bases had no gene match. The CDR3 is made up of 15 amino acids. CDR3 sequence: CASSEAQGGNQPQHF. CDR3 DNA: TGTGCCAGCAGTGAAGCACAGGGGGGAAATCAGCCCCAGCATTTT.

The chain couples TRBV6-1 to TRBJ1-1; D possibly corresponds to TRBD1 (6 bases). Trimming left V 5 bases short and J 5 bases short, with 18 bases between. The CDR3 runs 15 residues. Germline V CDR1 and CDR2: MNHNS, SASEGT. CDR3 residues: CASSPLYREGTEAFF. CDR3 DNA: TGTGCCAGCAGTCCCCTCTACAGGGAGGGGACTGAAGCTTTCTTT.

V is TRBV18 and J is TRBJ1-5, with a possible D match to TRBD1 (5 bases). The CDR3 has 13 amino acids. CDR1 KGHSH and CDR2 LQKENI come from the germline V gene. V lost 6 bases to trimming and J lost 5 bases, with 11 bases between them. In nucleotides, the CDR3 is TGTGCCAGCTCCCCAGAAGGGGATCAGCCCCAGCATTTT. Translating it yields CASSPEGDQPQHF.

CDR3 sequence: CASSLGRTGVSYGYTF. The CDR3 bases are TGTGCCAGCAGCTTAGGTAGGACAGGGGTGTCCTATGGCTACACCTTC. This chain uses TRBV11-2 with TRBJ1-2; 9 bases map to TRBD1. CDR3 size: 16 residues. The trim removed 1 base at V and 4 bases at J, leaving 7 bases unmatched. Germline assignment: CDR1 SGHAT and CDR2 FQNNGV.

The V gene is TRBV12-5, the J gene TRBJ2-2; D might be TRBD1 (6 bases). Germline V gene data show CDR1 as LGHNT and CDR2 as FRNRAP. V lost 6 bases, J lost 1 base, and 6 bases lay in between. This CDR3 spans 13 amino acids. The CDR3 sequence is CASGQGNTGELFF. In nucleotides, the CDR3 is TGTGCTAGTGGACAGGGGAACACCGGGGAGCTGTTTTTT.

The chain has TRBV7-3 and TRBJ2-3, with 13 bases lining up with TRBD2. CDR1 and CDR2 (germline): SGHTA, FQGTGA. After removal of 6 bases from V and 4 bases from J, the junction contained 10 bases not matched to a gene. The CDR3 is 17 residues long. The CDR3 is CASSTSGGGNRADTQYF. In DNA form, the CDR3 reads TGTGCCAGCAGTACTAGCGGGGGGGGCAACCGGGCAGATACGCAGTATTTT.

This chain uses TRBV19 with TRBJ1-6; the D is unclear. Germline V gene lookup returns CDR1 LNHDA and CDR2 SQIVND (reference sequence). The CDR3 spans 15 residues. V lost 10 bases and J lost 9, with 22 bases in between. CDR3 in amino acids: CATRRATGIGSPLHF. CDR3 DNA sequence: TGTGCCACACGAAGGGCCACGGGGATCGGTTCACCCCTCCACTTT.

The chain couples TRBV28 to TRBJ1-6, with no clear D. CDR3 length equals 17 residues. Between the trimmed V and J ends, which lost 6 bases and 9 bases, there was a span of 24 bases. In germline, CDR1 is MDHEN, CDR2 SYDVKM. The CDR3 is CASSPSRRPLTPSPLHF. In DNA, the CDR3 is TGTGCCAGCAGCCCATCCCGCCGGCCCTTGACTCCTTCACCCCTCCACTTT.

This chain connects TRBV2 to TRBJ2-7; the match to TRBD1 covers 8 bases. The CDR3 is 15 amino acids. Trimming at V came to 4 bases and at J to 2 bases, leaving 7 bases not matched to a gene. CDR1 and CDR2 (germline): SNHLY, FYNNEI. The DNA of the CDR3 is TGTGCCAGCAGTGGGTGGCAGGGGGCTCCCTACGAGCAGTACTTC. Its protein is CASSGWQGAPYEQYF.

The V and J genes are TRBV4-2 and TRBJ2-7, with D maybe TRBD1 (7 bases). CDR3 length equals 15 residues. Germline V CDR1 and CDR2: LGHNA, YNFKEQ. Trimming took off 4 bases at V and 2 bases at J, with 15 bases between the two ends. This chain's CDR3 is CASSRRDGTAYEQYF. CDR3 in DNA: TGTGCCAGCAGCCGGAGGGACGGGACAGCCTACGAGCAGTACTTC.

This clone was counted a single time. The chain recombines TRBV7-8 with TRBJ1-2; D is unclear. CDR3 size: 15 residues. CDR1 is SGHVS, CDR2 FQNEAQ, per germline. V was trimmed by 5 bases and J by 4 bases, leaving 17 bases between them. CDR3 DNA: TGTGCCAGCAGCCCGACGAGGGCGGGAGGCTATGGCTACACCTTC. This translates into CASSPTRAGGYGYTF.

The V call is TRBV7-2, the J call TRBJ2-7; D gene uncertain. Trimming took 10 bases from V and 5 from J, leaving 18 bases between them. Germline loops: CDR1 SGHTA, CDR2 FQGNSA. CDR3 length: 13 residues. CDR3 sequence: CATKRLGGDEQYF. In nucleotides, the CDR3 is TGTGCCACCAAGAGGCTGGGTGGCGACGAGCAGTACTTC.

V usage is TRBV5-1 and J usage is TRBJ1-1; the match to TRBD1 covers 7 bases. CDR3 size: 14 residues. The germline V gene has CDR1 SGHRS and CDR2 YFSETQ. J gave up 8 bases and V 4 bases, and 11 bases lay outside the gene matches. The CDR3 here is CASSPNRGTLEAFF. The CDR3 nucleotides are TGCGCCAGCAGCCCAAACAGGGGTACATTGGAAGCTTTCTTT.